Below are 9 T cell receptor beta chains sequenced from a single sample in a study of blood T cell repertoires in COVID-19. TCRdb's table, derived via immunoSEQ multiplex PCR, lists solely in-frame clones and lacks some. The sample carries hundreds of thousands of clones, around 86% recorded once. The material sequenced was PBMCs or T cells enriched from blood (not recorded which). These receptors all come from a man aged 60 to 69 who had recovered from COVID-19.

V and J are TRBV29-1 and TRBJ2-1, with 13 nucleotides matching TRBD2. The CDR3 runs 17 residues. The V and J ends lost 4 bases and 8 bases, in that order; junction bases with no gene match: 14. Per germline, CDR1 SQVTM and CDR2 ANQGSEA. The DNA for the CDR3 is TGCAGCGTTGTTTATTGGACTAGCGGGAGCGGTAACCATGAGCAGTTCTTC. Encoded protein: CSVVYWTSGSGNHEQFF.

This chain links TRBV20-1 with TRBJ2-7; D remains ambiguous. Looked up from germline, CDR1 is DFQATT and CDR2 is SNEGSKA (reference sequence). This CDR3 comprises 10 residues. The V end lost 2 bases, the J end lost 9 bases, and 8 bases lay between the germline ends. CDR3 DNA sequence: TGCAGTGCTAGATTTAGTGGGCAGTACTTC. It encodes CSARFSGQYF.

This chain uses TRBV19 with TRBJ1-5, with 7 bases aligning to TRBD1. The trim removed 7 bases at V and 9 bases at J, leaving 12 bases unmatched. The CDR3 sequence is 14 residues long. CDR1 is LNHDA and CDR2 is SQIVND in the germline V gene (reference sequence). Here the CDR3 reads CASIKGTAQWPQHF. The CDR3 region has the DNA TGTGCCAGTATAAAGGGGACAGCCCAATGGCCCCAGCATTTT.

CDR3: CASMEGTSMSFRSYNEQFF. DNA for the CDR3: TGTGCCAGCATGGAGGGGACTAGCATGTCCTTTCGCTCCTACAATGAGCAGTTCTTC. The rearrangement links TRBV27 to TRBJ2-1, with 9 bases aligning to TRBD2. Germline CDR1 is MNHEY and CDR2 is SMNVEV (reference sequence). This CDR3 has 19 residues. The V and J ends lost 7 bases and 0 bases, in that order; junction bases with no gene match: 16.

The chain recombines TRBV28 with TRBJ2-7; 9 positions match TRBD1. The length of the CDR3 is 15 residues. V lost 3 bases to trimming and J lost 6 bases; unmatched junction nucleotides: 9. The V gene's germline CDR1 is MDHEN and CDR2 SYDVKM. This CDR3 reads CASSLPGTGKREQYF. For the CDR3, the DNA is TGTGCCAGCAGTTTGCCCGGGACAGGGAAGCGCGAGCAGTACTTC.

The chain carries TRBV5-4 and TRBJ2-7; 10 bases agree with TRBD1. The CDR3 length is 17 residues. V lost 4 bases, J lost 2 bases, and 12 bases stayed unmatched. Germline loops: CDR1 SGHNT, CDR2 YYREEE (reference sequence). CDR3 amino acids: CASSIFLFGTGAYEQYF. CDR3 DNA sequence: TGTGCCAGCAGCATATTCCTCTTCGGGACAGGGGCCTACGAGCAGTACTTC. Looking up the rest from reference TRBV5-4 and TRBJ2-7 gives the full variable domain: ETGVTQSPTHLIKTRGQQVTLRCSSQSGHNTVSWYQQALGQGPQFIFQYYREEENGRGNFPPRFSGLQFPNYSSELNVNALELDDSALYLCASSIFLFGTGAYEQYFGPGTRLTVT.

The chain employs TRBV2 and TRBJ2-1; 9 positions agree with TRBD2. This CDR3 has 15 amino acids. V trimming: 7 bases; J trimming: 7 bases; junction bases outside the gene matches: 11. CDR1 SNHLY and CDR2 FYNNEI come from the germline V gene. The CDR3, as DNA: TGTGCCAGCACCATAATAGCGGGAGCCGGGAATGAGCAGTTCTTC. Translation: CASTIIAGAGNEQFF.

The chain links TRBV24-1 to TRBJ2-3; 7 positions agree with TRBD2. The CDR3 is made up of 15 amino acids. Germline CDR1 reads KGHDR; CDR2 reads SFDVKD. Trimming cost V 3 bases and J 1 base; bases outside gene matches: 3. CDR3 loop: CATSDPSGGTDTQYF. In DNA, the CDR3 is TGTGCCACCAGTGATCCTAGCGGTGGCACAGATACGCAGTATTTT.

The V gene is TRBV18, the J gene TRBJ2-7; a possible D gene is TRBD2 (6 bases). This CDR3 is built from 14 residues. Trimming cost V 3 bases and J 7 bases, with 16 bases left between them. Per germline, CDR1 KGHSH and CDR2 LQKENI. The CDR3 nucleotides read TGTGCCAGCTCACCCCAGGGTAGCGGAGGGGAGCAGTACTTC. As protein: CASSPQGSGGEQYF. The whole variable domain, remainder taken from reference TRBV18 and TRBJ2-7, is NAGVMQNPRHLVRRRGQEARLRCSPMKGHSHVYWYRQLPEEGLKFMVYLQKENIIDESGMPKERFSAEFPKEGPSILRIQQVVRGDSAAYFCASSPQGSGGEQYFGPGTRLTVT.